This T cell receptor (beta chain) was sequenced in a study of vaccination and CD4 T cells after COVID-19. Described treatment: roughly 10-day PBMC culture with coronavirus spike peptide pools or control peptides (ViraFEST assay). Per-well cultures of millions of PBMCs received roughly 9.9 IU/ml IL-2 and around 10 ug/ml peptide pools. Worth noting for this clonotype: Antigen: not known.

Sequencing of the DNA from cultured CD4+ T cells was carried out with the Oncomine TCR Beta short-read assay. TCRdb re-called the PCR reads through MiXCR, storing one row per CDR3 protein. The sample comprises some 9,000 distinct CDR3 sequences, 64% of which are singletons, and about a third rests with the top ten. CDR3 length: 13 amino acids. CDR1 and CDR2 from the germline V gene are SGHNT and YYREEE (reference sequence). Trimming took off 2 bases at V and 2 bases at J, with 6 bases between the two ends. This TCR was sampled from a human donor who had recovered from COVID-19. The sequenced sample consisted of CD4+ T cells from blood, cultured in vitro. The genes are TRBV5-4 and TRBJ2-3; no clear D gene. The DNA for the CDR3 is TGTGCCAGCAGCTTCACACACACAGATACGCAGTATTTT. Its translation is CASSFTHTDTQYF.